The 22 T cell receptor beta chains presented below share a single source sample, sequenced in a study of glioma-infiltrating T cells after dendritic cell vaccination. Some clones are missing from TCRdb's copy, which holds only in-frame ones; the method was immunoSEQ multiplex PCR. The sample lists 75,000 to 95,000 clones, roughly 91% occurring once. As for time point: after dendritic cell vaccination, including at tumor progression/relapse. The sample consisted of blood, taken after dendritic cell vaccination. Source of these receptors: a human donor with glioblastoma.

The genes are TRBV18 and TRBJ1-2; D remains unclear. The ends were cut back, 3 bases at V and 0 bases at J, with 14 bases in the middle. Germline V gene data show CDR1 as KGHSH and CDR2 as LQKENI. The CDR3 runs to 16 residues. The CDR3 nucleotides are TGTGCCAGCTCACCGACGACAAAGGCCACTAACTATGGCTACACCTTC. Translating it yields CASSPTTKATNYGYTF.

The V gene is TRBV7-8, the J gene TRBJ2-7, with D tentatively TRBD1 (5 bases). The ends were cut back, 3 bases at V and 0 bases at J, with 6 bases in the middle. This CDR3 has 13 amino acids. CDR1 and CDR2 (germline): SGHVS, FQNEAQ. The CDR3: CASSFQGSYEQYF. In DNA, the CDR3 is TGTGCCAGCAGCTTCCAGGGCTCCTACGAGCAGTACTTC.

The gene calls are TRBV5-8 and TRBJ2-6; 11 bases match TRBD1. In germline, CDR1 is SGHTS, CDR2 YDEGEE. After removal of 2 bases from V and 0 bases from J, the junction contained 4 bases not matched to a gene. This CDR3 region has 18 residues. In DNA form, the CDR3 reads TGTGCCAGCAGCTTTTGGACAGGGGGCTCCTCTGGGGCCAACGTCCTGACTTTC. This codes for CASSFWTGGSSGANVLTF.

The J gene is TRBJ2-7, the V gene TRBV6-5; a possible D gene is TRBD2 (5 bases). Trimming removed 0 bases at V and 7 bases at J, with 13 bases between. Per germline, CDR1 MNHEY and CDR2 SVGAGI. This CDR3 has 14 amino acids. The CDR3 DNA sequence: TGTGCCAGCAGTTACTCGGGTCGCCGGAGGGAGCAGTACTTC. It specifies CASSYSGRRREQYF.

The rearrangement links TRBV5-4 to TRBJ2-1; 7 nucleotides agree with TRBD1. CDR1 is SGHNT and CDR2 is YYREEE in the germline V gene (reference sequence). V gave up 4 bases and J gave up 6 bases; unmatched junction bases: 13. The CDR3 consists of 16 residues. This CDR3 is CASSPSTGTVVNEQFF. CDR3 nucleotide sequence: TGTGCCAGCAGCCCGTCGACCGGGACAGTAGTCAATGAGCAGTTCTTC.

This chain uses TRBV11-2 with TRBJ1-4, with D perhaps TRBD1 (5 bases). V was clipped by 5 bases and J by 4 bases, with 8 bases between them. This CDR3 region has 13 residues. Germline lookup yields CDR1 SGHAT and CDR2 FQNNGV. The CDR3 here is CASSPGLNEKLFF. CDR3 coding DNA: TGTGCCAGCAGCCCGGGACTTAATGAAAAACTGTTTTTT. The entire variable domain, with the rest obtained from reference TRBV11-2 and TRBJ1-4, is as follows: EAGVAQSPRYKIIEKRQSVAFWCNPISGHATLYWYQQILGQGPKLLIQFQNNGVVDDSQLPKDRFSAERLKGVDSTLKIQPAKLEDSAVYLCASSPGLNEKLFFGSGTQLSVL.

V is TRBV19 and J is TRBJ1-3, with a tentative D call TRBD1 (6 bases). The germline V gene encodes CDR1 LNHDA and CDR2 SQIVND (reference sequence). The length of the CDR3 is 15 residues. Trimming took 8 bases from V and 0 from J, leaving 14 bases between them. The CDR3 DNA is TGTGCCAGTCACAGGGATCACAGCTCTGGAAACACCATATATTTT. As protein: CASHRDHSSGNTIYF.

Written as DNA, the CDR3 is TGTGCCAGCAGCTTTACCACCGGGACAGGTTACGAGCAGTACTTC. Its translation: CASSFTTGTGYEQYF. The chain is built from TRBV7-2 and TRBJ2-7; 8 nucleotides match TRBD1. V trimming: 3 bases; J trimming: 4 bases; junction bases outside the gene matches: 8. CDR3 length equals 15 residues. The germline CDR1 and CDR2 sequences are SGHTA and FQGNSA.

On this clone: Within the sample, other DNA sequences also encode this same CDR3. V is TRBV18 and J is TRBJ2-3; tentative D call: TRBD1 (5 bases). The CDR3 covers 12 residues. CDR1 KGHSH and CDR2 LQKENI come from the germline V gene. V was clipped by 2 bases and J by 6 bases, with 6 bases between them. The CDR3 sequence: CASSPSGDTQYF. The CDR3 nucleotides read TGTGCCAGCTCACCATCAGGGGATACGCAGTATTTT.

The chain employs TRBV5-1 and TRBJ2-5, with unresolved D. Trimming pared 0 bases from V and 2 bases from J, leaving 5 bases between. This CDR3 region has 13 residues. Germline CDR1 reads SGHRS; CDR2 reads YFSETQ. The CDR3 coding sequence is TGCGCCAGCAGCTTGGTTCTACAAGAGACCCAGTACTTC. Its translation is CASSLVLQETQYF. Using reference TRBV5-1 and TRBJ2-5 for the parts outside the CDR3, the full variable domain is KAGVTQTPRYLIKTRGQQVTLSCSPISGHRSVSWYQQTPGQGLQFLFEYFSETQRNKGNFPGRFSGRQFSNSRSEMNVSTLELGDSALYLCASSLVLQETQYFGPGTRLLVL.

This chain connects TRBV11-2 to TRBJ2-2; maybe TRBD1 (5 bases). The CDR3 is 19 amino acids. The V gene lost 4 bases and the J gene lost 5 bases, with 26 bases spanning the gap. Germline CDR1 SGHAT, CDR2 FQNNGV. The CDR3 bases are TGTGCCAGCAGCTCCAGAACAGGACCCTCCGCGAAGGTGACCGGGGAGCTGTTTTTT. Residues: CASSSRTGPSAKVTGELFF.

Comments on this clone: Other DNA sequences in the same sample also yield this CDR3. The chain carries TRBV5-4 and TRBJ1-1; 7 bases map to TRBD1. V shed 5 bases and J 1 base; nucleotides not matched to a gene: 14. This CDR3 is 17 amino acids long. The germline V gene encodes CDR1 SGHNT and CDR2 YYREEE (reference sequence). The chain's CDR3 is CASSRGPPGGTNTEAFF. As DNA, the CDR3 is TGTGCCAGCAGTCGTGGGCCACCAGGGGGGACGAACACTGAAGCTTTCTTT.

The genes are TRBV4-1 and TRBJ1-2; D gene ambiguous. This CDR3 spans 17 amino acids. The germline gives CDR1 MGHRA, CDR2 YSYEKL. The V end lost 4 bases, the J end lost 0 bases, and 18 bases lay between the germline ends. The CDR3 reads CASSPLEGYTPNYGYTF. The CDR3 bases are TGCGCCAGCAGCCCCCTGGAGGGCTATACCCCTAACTATGGCTACACCTTC.

The CDR3 DNA is TGTGCCAGCAGCTTGGTGGGAGGATCAGACACTGAAGCTTTCTTT. Translated, it gives CASSLVGGSDTEAFF. The chain has TRBV5-6 and TRBJ1-1; no reliable D call. Germline V gene lookup returns CDR1 SGHDT and CDR2 YYEEEE. This CDR3 has 15 residues. The V gene lost 0 bases and the J gene lost 3 bases, with 12 bases spanning the gap.

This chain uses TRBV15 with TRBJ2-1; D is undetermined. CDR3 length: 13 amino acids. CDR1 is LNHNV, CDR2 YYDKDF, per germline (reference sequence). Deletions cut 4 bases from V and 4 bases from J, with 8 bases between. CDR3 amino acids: CATSTLIYNEQFF. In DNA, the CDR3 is TGTGCCACCAGCACCCTTATTTACAATGAGCAGTTCTTC.

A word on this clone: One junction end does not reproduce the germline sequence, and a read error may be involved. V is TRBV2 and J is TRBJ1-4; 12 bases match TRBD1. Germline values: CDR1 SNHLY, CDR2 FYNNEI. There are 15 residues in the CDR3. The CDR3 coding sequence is TGTGCCAGCAGTCCCATGCCTGAGGGACAGGGGGCTGTGATTTTT. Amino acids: CASSPMPEGQGAVIF.

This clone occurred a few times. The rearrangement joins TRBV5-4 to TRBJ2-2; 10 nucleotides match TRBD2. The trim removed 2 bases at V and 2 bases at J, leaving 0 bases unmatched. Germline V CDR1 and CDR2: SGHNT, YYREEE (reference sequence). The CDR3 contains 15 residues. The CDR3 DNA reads TGTGCCAGCAGCTTACTAGCGGGAAACACCGGGGAGCTGTTTTTT. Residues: CASSLLAGNTGELFF.

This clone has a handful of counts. This CDR3 reads CASSYWGNADSEQYF. CDR3 DNA sequence: TGTGCCAGCAGTTACTGGGGGAATGCGGACAGCGAGCAGTACTTC. V is TRBV6-6 and J is TRBJ2-7; tentative D call: TRBD1 (6 bases). This CDR3 has 15 residues. Germline V lookup: CDR1 MNHNY, CDR2 SVGAGI (reference sequence). Deletions cut 1 base from V and 6 bases from J, with 16 bases between.

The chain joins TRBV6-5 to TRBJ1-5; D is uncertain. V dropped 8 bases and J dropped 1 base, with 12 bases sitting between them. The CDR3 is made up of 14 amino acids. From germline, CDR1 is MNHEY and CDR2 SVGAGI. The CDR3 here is CASRLAGSNQPQHF. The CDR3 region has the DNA TGTGCCAGCCGTCTTGCGGGGAGCAATCAGCCCCAGCATTTT.

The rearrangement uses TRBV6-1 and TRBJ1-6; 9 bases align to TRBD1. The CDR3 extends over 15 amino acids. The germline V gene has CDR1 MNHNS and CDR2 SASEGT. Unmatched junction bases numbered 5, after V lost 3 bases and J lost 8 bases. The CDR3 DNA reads TGTGCCAGCAGTGAGGGACAGGGCGGGGATTCACCCCTCCACTTT. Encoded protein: CASSEGQGGDSPLHF.

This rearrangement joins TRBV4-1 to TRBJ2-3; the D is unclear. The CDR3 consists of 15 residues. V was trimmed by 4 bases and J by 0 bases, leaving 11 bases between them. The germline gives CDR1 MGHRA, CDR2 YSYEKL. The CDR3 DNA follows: TGCGCCAGCAGCCGCGGATTCACTAGCACAGATACGCAGTATTTT. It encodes CASSRGFTSTDTQYF.

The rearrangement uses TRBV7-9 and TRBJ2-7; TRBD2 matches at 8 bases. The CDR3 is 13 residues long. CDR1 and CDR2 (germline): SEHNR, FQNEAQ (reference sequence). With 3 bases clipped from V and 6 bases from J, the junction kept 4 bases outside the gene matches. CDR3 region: CASSFREGREQYF. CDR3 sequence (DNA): TGTGCCAGCAGCTTCCGGGAGGGCCGCGAGCAGTACTTC.